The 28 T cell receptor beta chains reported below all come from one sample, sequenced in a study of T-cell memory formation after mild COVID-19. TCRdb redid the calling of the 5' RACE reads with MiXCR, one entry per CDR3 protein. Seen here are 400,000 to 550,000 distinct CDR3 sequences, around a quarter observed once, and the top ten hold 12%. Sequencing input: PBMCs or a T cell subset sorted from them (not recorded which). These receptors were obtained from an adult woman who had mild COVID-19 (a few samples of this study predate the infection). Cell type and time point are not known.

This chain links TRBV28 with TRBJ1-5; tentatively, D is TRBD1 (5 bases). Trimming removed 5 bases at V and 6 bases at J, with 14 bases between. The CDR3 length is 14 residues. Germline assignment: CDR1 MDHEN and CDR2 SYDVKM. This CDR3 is CASSPFGGLQPQHF. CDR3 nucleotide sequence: TGTGCCAGCAGTCCCTTCGGGGGTCTTCAGCCCCAGCATTTT.

The CDR3 loop is CASSQARGKETQYF. The CDR3 nucleotides are TGTGCCAGCAGCCAGGCGAGGGGCAAAGAGACCCAGTACTTC. V usage is TRBV11-2 and J usage is TRBJ2-5; D may be TRBD1 or TRBD2 (5 bases each). Looked up from germline, CDR1 is SGHAT and CDR2 is FQNNGV. V was clipped by 5 bases and J by 3 bases, with 13 bases between them. There are 14 residues in the CDR3. The full variable domain, completed using reference TRBV11-2 and TRBJ2-5, is EAGVAQSPRYKIIEKRQSVAFWCNPISGHATLYWYQQILGQGPKLLIQFQNNGVVDDSQLPKDRFSAERLKGVDSTLKIQPAKLEDSAVYLCASSQARGKETQYFGPGTRLLVL.

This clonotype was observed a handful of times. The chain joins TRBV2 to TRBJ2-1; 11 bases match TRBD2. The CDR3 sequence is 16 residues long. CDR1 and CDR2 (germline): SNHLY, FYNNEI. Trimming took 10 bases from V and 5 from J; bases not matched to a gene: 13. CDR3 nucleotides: TGTGCCACCCAACCAAAGATAGCGGGAGGGAACAATGAGCAGTTCTTC. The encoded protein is CATQPKIAGGNNEQFF. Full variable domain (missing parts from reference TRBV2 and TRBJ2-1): EPEVTQTPSHQVTQMGQEVILRCVPISNHLYFYWYRQILGQKVEFLVSFYNNEISEKSEIFDDQFSVERPDGSNFTLKIRSTKLEDSAMYFCATQPKIAGGNNEQFFGPGTRLTVL.

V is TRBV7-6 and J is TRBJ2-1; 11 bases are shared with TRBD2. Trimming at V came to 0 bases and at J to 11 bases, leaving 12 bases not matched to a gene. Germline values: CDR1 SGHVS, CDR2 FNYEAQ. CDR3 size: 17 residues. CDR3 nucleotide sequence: TGTGCCAGCAGCTTAGCGATAAGGACTAGCGGGTGGGCCCAGCAGTTCTTC. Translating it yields CASSLAIRTSGWAQQFF.

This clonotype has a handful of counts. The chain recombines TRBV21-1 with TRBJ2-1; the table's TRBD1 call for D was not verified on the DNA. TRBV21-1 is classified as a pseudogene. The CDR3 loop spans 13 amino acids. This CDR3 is CASTGPLDNEQFF. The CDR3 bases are TGTGCCAGCACCGGCCCCCTAGACAATGAGCAGTTCTTC.

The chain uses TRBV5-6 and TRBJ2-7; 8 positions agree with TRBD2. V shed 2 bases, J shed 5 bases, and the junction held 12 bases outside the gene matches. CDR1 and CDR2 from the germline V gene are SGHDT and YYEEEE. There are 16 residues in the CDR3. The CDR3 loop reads CASSFRGLSGVHEQYF. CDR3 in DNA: TGTGCCAGCAGCTTTCGGGGCCTTAGCGGGGTCCACGAGCAGTACTTC.

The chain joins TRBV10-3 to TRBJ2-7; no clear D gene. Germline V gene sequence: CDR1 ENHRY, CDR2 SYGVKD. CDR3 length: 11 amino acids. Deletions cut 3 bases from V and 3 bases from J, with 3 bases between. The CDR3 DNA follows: TGTGCCATCAGTGACGGCTACGAGCAGTACTTC. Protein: CAISDGYEQYF.

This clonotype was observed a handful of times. The CDR3 loop is CSAERGGTYNEQFF. CDR3 sequence (DNA): TGCAGCGCCGAACGCGGGGGCACCTACAATGAGCAGTTCTTC. V usage is TRBV29-1 and J usage is TRBJ2-1; possible D gene TRBD2, 7 bases. The CDR3 runs 14 residues. V was trimmed by 7 bases and J by 2 bases, leaving 15 bases between them. Germline V lookup: CDR1 SQVTM, CDR2 ANQGSEA.

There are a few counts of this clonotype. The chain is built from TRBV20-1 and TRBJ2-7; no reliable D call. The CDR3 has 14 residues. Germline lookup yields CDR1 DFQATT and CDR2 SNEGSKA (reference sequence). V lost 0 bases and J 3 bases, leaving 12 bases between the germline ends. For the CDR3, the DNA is TGCAGTGCTAGAGATCTCCACAGAAACTACGAGCAGTACTTC. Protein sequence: CSARDLHRNYEQYF.

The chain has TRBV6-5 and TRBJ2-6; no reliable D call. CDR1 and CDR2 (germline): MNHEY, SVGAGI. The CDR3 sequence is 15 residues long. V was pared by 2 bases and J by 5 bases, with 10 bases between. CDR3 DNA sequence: TGTGCCAGCAGTTACGTTGGTACCTGGGCCAACGTCCTGACTTTC. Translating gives CASSYVGTWANVLTF.

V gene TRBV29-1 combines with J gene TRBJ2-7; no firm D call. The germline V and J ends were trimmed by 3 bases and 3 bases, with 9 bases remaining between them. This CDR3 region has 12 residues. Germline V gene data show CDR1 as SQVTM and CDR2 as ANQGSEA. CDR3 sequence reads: CSVEGNDYEQYF. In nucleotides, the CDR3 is TGCAGCGTTGAGGGTAACGACTACGAGCAGTACTTC.

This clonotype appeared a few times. The CDR3 loop reads CASARGGPNTGELFF. CDR3 DNA sequence: TGTGCCAGCGCCCGCGGGGGGCCGAACACCGGGGAGCTGTTTTTT. V is TRBV2 and J is TRBJ2-2; 8 bases fit TRBD2. There are 15 residues in the CDR3. The V and J ends lost 8 bases and 0 bases, in that order; junction bases with no gene match: 5. Germline V gene data show CDR1 as SNHLY and CDR2 as FYNNEI.

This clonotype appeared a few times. Here the CDR3 reads CASSLTPSGVDTQYF. DNA of the CDR3: TGTGCCAGCAGCTTAACTCCCAGCGGGGTAGATACGCAGTATTTT. This chain uses TRBV7-3 with TRBJ2-3; 7 nucleotides agree with TRBD2. The length of the CDR3 is 15 residues. Germline V lookup: CDR1 SGHTA, CDR2 FQGTGA. V dropped 0 bases and J dropped 5; count of bases not matched to a gene: 5.

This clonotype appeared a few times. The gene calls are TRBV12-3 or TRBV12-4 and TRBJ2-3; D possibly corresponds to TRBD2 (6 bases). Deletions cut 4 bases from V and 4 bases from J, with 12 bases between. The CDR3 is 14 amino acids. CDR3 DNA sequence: TGTGCCAGCAGTTCTAGCGAGGGAGCAGATACGCAGTATTTT. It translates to CASSSSEGADTQYF.

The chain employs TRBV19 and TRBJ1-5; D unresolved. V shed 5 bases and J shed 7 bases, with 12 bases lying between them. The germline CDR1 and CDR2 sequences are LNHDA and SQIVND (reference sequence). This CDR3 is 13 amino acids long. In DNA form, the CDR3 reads TGTGCCAGTAGTCCGATTGGCATCCAGCCCCAGCATTTT. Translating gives CASSPIGIQPQHF.

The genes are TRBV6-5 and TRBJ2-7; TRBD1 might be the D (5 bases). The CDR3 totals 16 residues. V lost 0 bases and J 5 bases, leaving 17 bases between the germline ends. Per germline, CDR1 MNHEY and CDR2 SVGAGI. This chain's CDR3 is CASSYSDPRAADEQYF. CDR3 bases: TGTGCCAGCAGTTACTCGGACCCCAGGGCTGCTGACGAGCAGTACTTC.

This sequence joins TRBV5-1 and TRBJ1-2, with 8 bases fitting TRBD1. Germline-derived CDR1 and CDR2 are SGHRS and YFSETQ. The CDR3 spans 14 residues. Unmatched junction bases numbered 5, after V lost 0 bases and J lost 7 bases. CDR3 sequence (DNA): TGCGCCAGCAGCTTGGGGCAGGGGGCAGGTGGCTACACCTTC. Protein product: CASSLGQGAGGYTF.

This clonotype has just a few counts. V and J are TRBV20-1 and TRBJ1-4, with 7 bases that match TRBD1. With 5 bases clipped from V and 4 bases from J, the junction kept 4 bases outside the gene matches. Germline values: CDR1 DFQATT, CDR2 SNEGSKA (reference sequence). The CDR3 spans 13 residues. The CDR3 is CSALGGGNEKLFF. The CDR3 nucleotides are TGCAGTGCTCTAGGGGGCGGTAATGAAAAACTGTTTTTT.

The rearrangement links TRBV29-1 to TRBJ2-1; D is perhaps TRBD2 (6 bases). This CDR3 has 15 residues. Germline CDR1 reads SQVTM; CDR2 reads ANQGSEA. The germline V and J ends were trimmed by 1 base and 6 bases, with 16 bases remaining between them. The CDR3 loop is CSVEGTKEAINEQFF. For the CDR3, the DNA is TGCAGCGTTGAAGGGACTAAGGAGGCAATCAATGAGCAGTTCTTC.

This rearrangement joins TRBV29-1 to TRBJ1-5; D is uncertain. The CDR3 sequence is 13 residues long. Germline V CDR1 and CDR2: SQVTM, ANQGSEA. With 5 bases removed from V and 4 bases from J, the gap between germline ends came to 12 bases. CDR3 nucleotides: TGCAGCGTTTTGGCGGCTCATAATCAGCCCCAGCATTTT. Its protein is CSVLAAHNQPQHF. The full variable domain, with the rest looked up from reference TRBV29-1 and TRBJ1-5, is SAVISQKPSRDICQRGTSLTIQCQVDSQVTMMFWYRQQPGQSLTLIATANQGSEATYESGFVIDKFPISRPNLTFSTLTVSNMSPEDSSIYLCSVLAAHNQPQHFGDGTRLSIL.

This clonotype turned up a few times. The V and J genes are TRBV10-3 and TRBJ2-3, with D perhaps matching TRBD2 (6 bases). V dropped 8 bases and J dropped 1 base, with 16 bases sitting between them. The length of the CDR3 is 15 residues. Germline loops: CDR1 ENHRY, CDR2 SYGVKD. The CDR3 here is CAIASSWEGTDTQYF. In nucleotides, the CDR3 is TGTGCCATCGCTTCGTCGTGGGAGGGCACAGATACGCAGTATTTT.

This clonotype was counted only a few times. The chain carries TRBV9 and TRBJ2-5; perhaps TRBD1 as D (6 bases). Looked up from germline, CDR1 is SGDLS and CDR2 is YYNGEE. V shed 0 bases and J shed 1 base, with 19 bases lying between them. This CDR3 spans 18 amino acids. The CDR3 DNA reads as TGTGCCAGCAGCGTAGGATTGGGACCCAGGGGCTTCCAAGAGACCCAGTACTTC. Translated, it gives CASSVGLGPRGFQETQYF.

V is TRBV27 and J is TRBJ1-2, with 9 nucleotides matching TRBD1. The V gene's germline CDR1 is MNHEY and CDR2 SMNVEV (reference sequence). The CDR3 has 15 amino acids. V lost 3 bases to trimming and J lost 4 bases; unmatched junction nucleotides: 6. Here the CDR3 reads CASSFRQGGIYGYTF. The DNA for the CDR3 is TGTGCCAGCAGTTTCCGACAGGGGGGGATCTATGGCTACACCTTC.

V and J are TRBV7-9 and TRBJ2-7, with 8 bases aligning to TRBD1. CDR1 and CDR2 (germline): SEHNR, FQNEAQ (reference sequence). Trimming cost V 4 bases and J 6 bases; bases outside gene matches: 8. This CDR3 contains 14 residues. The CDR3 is CASSYPGQEAEQYF. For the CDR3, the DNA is TGTGCCAGCAGCTATCCGGGACAGGAGGCCGAGCAGTACTTC. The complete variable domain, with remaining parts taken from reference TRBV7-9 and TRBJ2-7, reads DTGVSQNPRHKITKRGQNVTFRCDPISEHNRLYWYRQTLGQGPEFLTYFQNEAQLEKSRLLSDRFSAERPKGSFSTLEIQRTEQGDSAMYLCASSYPGQEAEQYFGPGTRLTVT.

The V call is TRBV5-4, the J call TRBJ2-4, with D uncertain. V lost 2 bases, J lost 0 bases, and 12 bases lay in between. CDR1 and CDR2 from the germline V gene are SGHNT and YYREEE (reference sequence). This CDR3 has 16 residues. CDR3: CASSFPGLLAKNIQYF. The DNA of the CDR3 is TGTGCCAGCAGCTTTCCCGGGCTTTTAGCCAAAAACATTCAGTACTTC.

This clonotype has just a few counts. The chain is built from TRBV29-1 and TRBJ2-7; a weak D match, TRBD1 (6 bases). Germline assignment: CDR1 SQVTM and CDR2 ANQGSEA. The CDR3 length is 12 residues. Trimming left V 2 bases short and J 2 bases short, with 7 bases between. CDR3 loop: CSVEKGAYEQYF. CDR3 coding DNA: TGCAGCGTTGAAAAGGGGGCCTACGAGCAGTACTTC.

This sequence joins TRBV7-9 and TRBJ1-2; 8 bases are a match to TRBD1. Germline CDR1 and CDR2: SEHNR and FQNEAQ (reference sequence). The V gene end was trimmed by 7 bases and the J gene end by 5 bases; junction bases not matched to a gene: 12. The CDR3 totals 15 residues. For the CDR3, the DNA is TGTGCCAGCACCTCGGAGCAGGGGGCGATTTATGGCTACACCTTC. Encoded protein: CASTSEQGAIYGYTF.

The CDR3, as DNA: TGTGCCACCAGTGATCAGGACAGGGTAAATCAGCCCCAGCATTTT. Its protein is CATSDQDRVNQPQHF. The rearrangement links TRBV24-1 to TRBJ1-5; 8 nucleotides agree with TRBD1. J gave up 4 bases and V 3 bases, and 4 bases lay outside the gene matches. The CDR3 totals 15 residues. Germline V gene data show CDR1 as KGHDR and CDR2 as SFDVKD.